The 22 T cell receptor beta chains below come from one sample, sequenced in a study of cytomegalovirus exposure and HLA in healthy donors. Assay used: immunoSEQ multiplex PCR; TCRdb lists only in-frame clones, some missing. The sample holds 150,000 to 200,000 clones, about 90% seen once. Sequencing input: PBMCs. The source of these receptors is a woman aged 18-29 years in good health and CMV-seropositive.

V gene TRBV11-2 combines with J gene TRBJ1-1, with TRBD1 identical over 11 bases. Germline-derived CDR1 and CDR2 are SGHAT and FQNNGV. The junction had 11 bases not matched to a gene; V was cut back by 8 bases and J by 0 bases. This CDR3 region has 17 residues. CDR3 residues: CASGTGTGGFLNTEAFF. For the CDR3, the DNA is TGTGCCAGCGGAACCGGGACAGGGGGTTTCTTGAACACTGAAGCTTTCTTT.

The rearrangement uses TRBV30 and TRBJ2-7, with 7 bases that match TRBD1. Germline lookup yields CDR1 GTSNPN and CDR2 SVGIG (reference sequence). V lost 3 bases and J lost 0; bases outside the gene matches: 14. This CDR3 region has 17 residues. The DNA of the CDR3 is TGTGCCTGGAGCGGGCCTAAACAGGGGAAAATCTCCTACGAGCAGTACTTC. This sequence encodes CAWSGPKQGKISYEQYF. The whole variable domain, remainder taken from reference TRBV30 and TRBJ2-7, is SQTIHQWPATLVQPVGSPLSLECTVEGTSNPNLYWYRQAAGRGLQLLFYSVGIGQISSEVPQNLSASRPQDRQFILSSKKLLLSDSGFYLCAWSGPKQGKISYEQYFGPGTRLTVT.

This clone is a singleton in its sample. The chain recombines TRBV9 with TRBJ2-1; a possible D gene is TRBD2 (6 bases). Germline V gene sequence: CDR1 SGDLS, CDR2 YYNGEE. V dropped 2 bases and J dropped 4 bases, with 7 bases sitting between them. The CDR3 covers 13 residues. The CDR3 region is CASSVTSYNEQFF. The CDR3 DNA follows: TGTGCCAGCAGCGTGACTAGTTACAATGAGCAGTTCTTC. Full variable domain (rest looked up from reference TRBV9 and TRBJ2-1): DSGVTQTPKHLITATGQRVTLRCSPRSGDLSVYWYQQSLDQGLQFLIQYYNGEERAKGNILERFSAQQFPDLHSELNLSSLELGDSALYFCASSVTSYNEQFFGPGTRLTVL.

This chain uses TRBV18 with TRBJ1-2; weak D call: TRBD1 (6 bases). V lost 5 bases to trimming and J lost 8 bases, with 24 bases between them. Germline V gene data show CDR1 as KGHSH and CDR2 as LQKENI. This CDR3 has 16 amino acids. The CDR3 sequence: CASSSTGTGPDGGYTF. CDR3 DNA sequence: TGTGCCAGCTCAAGCACTGGAACAGGGCCTGATGGGGGCTACACCTTC.

The genes are TRBV27 and TRBJ2-7, with 10 bases matching TRBD2. The CDR3 runs 17 residues. CDR1 and CDR2 from the germline V gene are MNHEY and SMNVEV (reference sequence). The trim removed 3 bases at V and 5 bases at J, leaving 13 bases unmatched. CDR3 in amino acids: CASSFNPSASGRDEQYF. Written as DNA, the CDR3 is TGTGCCAGCAGTTTTAATCCCTCGGCGAGCGGGAGGGACGAGCAGTACTTC.

The rearrangement links TRBV2 to TRBJ2-7; tentatively, D is TRBD1 (5 bases). The germline V and J ends were trimmed by 7 bases and 2 bases, with 9 bases remaining between them. The CDR3 length is 12 residues. Germline V gene sequence: CDR1 SNHLY, CDR2 FYNNEI. The CDR3 DNA is TGTGCCAGCATCTCAGGGCCCTACGAGCAGTACTTC. Translated: CASISGPYEQYF.

V and J are TRBV7-9 and TRBJ1-1; unclear D gene. This CDR3 region has 12 residues. The V gene's germline CDR1 is SEHNR and CDR2 FQNEAQ (reference sequence). The germline V and J ends were trimmed by 5 bases and 0 bases, with 4 bases remaining between them. The CDR3 region is CASSPLNTEAFF. The CDR3 DNA sequence: TGTGCCAGCAGCCCTCTGAACACTGAAGCTTTCTTT.

The V and J genes are TRBV2 and TRBJ2-3; 9 positions agree with TRBD2. Germline V CDR1 and CDR2: SNHLY, FYNNEI. Germline trimming cut 0 bases from V and 7 bases from J; bases unmatched to any gene: 8. This CDR3 comprises 16 residues. The CDR3 DNA follows: TGTGCCAGCAGTGAAGCCGGGGTAGCGGGAGCGCATACGCAGTATTTT. Translation gives CASSEAGVAGAHTQYF.

The J gene is TRBJ2-1, the V gene TRBV6-1; 9 bases match TRBD1. Germline CDR1 is MNHNS and CDR2 is SASEGT. The CDR3 has 14 amino acids. The J segment lost 8 bases and the V segment lost 6 bases, leaving 8 bases of the junction unmatched. The CDR3 nucleotides read TGTGCCAGCAGATACGGGACAGGGCTCTATGAGCAGTTCTTC. Translation gives CASRYGTGLYEQFF.

V and J are TRBV5-6 and TRBJ2-7; 7 nucleotides agree with TRBD2. CDR1 and CDR2 from the germline V gene are SGHDT and YYEEEE. The CDR3 totals 14 residues. The V gene end was trimmed by 0 bases and the J gene end by 3 bases; junction bases not matched to a gene: 3. This chain's CDR3 is CASSLGGSHYEQYF. In DNA, the CDR3 is TGTGCCAGCAGCTTGGGCGGGAGTCACTACGAGCAGTACTTC.

This chain links TRBV28 with TRBJ1-5; TRBD1 matches at 7 bases. V trimming: 5 bases; J trimming: 0 bases; junction bases outside the gene matches: 4. Per the germline V gene, CDR1 is MDHEN and CDR2 is SYDVKM. There are 15 residues in the CDR3. The CDR3 bases are TGTGCCAGCAGTCAGGGGGGTAATAGCAATCAGCCCCAGCATTTT. This sequence encodes CASSQGGNSNQPQHF. Variable domain in full (rest from reference TRBV28 and TRBJ1-5): DVKVTQSSRYLVKRTGEKVFLECVQDMDHENMFWYRQDPGLGLRLIYFSYDVKMKEKGDIPEGYSVSREKKERFSLILESASTNQTSMYLCASSQGGNSNQPQHFGDGTRLSIL.

This clone was detected a few times. The V and J genes are TRBV7-2 and TRBJ2-7; a weak D match, TRBD2 (5 bases). Between the trimmed V and J ends, which lost 2 bases and 7 bases, there was a span of 9 bases. Per the germline V gene, CDR1 is SGHTA and CDR2 is FQGNSA. This CDR3 comprises 12 residues. The CDR3: CASSLLAGEQYF. The CDR3 DNA reads TGTGCCAGCAGCTTACTGGCGGGTGAGCAGTACTTC.

This chain connects TRBV7-3 to TRBJ2-7, with D possibly being TRBD1 (5 bases). Germline-derived CDR1 and CDR2 are SGHTA and FQGTGA. The CDR3 has 15 residues. The germline V and J ends were trimmed by 5 bases and 1 base, with 15 bases remaining between them. The CDR3 sequence is CASSPRPAGSYEQYF. The DNA for the CDR3 is TGTGCCAGCAGCCCAAGGCCCGCAGGGTCCTACGAGCAGTACTTC.

On this clone itself: This same CDR3 is encoded by further DNA sequences in the sample. The chain couples TRBV5-1 to TRBJ2-1; a possible D gene is TRBD2 (6 bases). Germline V gene lookup returns CDR1 SGHRS and CDR2 YFSETQ. CDR3 size: 15 residues. With 2 bases removed from V and 7 bases from J, the gap between germline ends came to 16 bases. The CDR3 sequence: CASSLGGRGYNEQFF. CDR3 coding DNA: TGCGCCAGCAGCTTAGGAGGGAGAGGTTATAATGAGCAGTTCTTC.

The gene calls are TRBV19 and TRBJ2-7, with 11 bases lining up with TRBD1. In germline, CDR1 is LNHDA, CDR2 SQIVND (reference sequence). The J segment lost 5 bases and the V segment lost 10 bases, leaving 7 bases of the junction unmatched. The CDR3 loop spans 13 amino acids. CDR3 DNA: TGTGCCACCCGGGGACAGGGGGGAGACGAGCAGTACTTC. It specifies CATRGQGGDEQYF.

The chain combines TRBV18 with TRBJ1-2; D is possibly TRBD1 (5 bases). The germline gives CDR1 KGHSH, CDR2 LQKENI. Trimming stripped 7 bases from V and 6 bases from J, with 18 bases between. There are 14 residues in the CDR3. The CDR3 loop reads CASLSDGPRDGYTF. DNA of the CDR3: TGTGCCAGCTTATCCGACGGCCCCAGGGATGGCTACACCTTC. Looking up the rest from reference TRBV18 and TRBJ1-2 gives the full variable domain: NAGVMQNPRHLVRRRGQEARLRCSPMKGHSHVYWYRQLPEEGLKFMVYLQKENIIDESGMPKERFSAEFPKEGPSILRIQQVVRGDSAAYFCASLSDGPRDGYTFGSGTRLTVV.

In this sample, this clone turned up once. The chain recombines TRBV2 with TRBJ1-4; the D gene is possibly TRBD1 (6 bases). Deletions cut 8 bases from V and 4 bases from J, with 14 bases between. Germline CDR1 is SNHLY and CDR2 is FYNNEI. The CDR3 spans 14 residues. As DNA, the CDR3 is TGTGCCAGCCTCCGGGACATCGATAATGAAAAACTGTTTTTT. Encoded protein: CASLRDIDNEKLFF.

The chain recombines TRBV6-6 with TRBJ2-1, with D hard to call. The CDR3 spans 14 residues. V gave up 6 bases and J gave up 0 bases, with 9 bases separating them. CDR1 is MNHNY, CDR2 SVGAGI, per germline (reference sequence). CDR3 sequence (DNA): TGTGCCAGCAGCCTCACCAGCTCCTACAATGAGCAGTTCTTC. Protein: CASSLTSSYNEQFF.

The chain combines TRBV7-9 with TRBJ2-7, with 7 bases fitting TRBD2. The CDR3 is made up of 12 amino acids. J was trimmed by 6 bases and V by 5 bases; bases with no gene match: 4. Germline CDR1 reads SEHNR; CDR2 reads FQNEAQ (reference sequence). The CDR3, as DNA: TGTGCCAGCAGCCGGGGAGGGACCGAGCAGTACTTC. Its protein is CASSRGGTEQYF.

This clone is a singleton in its sample. CDR3 region: CASSLGGLQRRQPQHF. CDR3 DNA: TGTGCCAGCAGCTTGGGGGGATTACAGAGGAGGCAGCCCCAGCATTTT. The V call is TRBV5-6, the J call TRBJ1-5; D remains ambiguous. V was shortened by 0 bases and J by 7 bases, with 17 bases between the two germline ends. The length of the CDR3 is 16 residues. Germline CDR1 reads SGHDT; CDR2 reads YYEEEE.

The genes are TRBV27 and TRBJ2-1; tentative D call: TRBD2 (5 bases). The germline CDR1 and CDR2 sequences are MNHEY and SMNVEV (reference sequence). This CDR3 is 17 amino acids long. Trimming took 0 bases from V and 3 from J, leaving 15 bases between them. The CDR3 sequence is CASSLSSPQRDYNEQFF. Here the CDR3 DNA reads TGTGCCAGCAGTTTATCGTCCCCGCAACGGGACTACAATGAGCAGTTCTTC.

The chain joins TRBV6-6 to TRBJ1-2; D is uncertain. The CDR3 extends over 13 amino acids. The V end was cut by 5 bases, the J end by 3 bases, with 10 bases between. The germline V gene has CDR1 MNHNY and CDR2 SVGAGI (reference sequence). Here the CDR3 DNA reads TGTGCCAGCAGTCGTGGGGAGCACTATGGCTACACCTTC. This codes for CASSRGEHYGYTF.